The present T cell receptor (beta chain) was sequenced within a study of T cells in Graves' hyperthyroidism and ophthalmopathy. The CDR3 is 15 residues long. The junction had 6 bases not matched to a gene; V was cut back by 4 bases and J by 4 bases. Germline CDR1 SGHTA, CDR2 FQGTGA. Reasons for excluding patients were uncontrolled infection, other autoimmune disease, pregnancy or lactation. Diagnoses were made from clinical symptoms, serum measures (thyroxine and TRAb), thyroid ultrasound and orbital computed tomography. RNA transcripts provided the source from which TCR beta CDR3 regions were amplified. With the HTBI primer set, the TCR CDR3 went through a first round of RT-PCR. Via MiXCR, TCRdb re-called the multiplex PCR reads, giving one row per CDR3 protein. The sample lists roughly 500,000 distinct CDR3 sequences, roughly 46% occurring once. The study's findings and limits: Model output signaled ophthalmopathy a median about 6.3 months ahead of onset. Within blood appeared most thyroid clonotypes that had expanded above 0.001.

This clonotype was found many times. Its antigen is unidentified. Sequencing was carried out using peripheral blood or thyroid tissue (not recorded which). The genes are TRBV7-3 and TRBJ2-2; 7 nucleotides agree with TRBD2. The clonotype was recovered from an adult woman with Graves' disease, either hyperthyroidism or ophthalmopathy (not recorded which). CDR3: CASSSSGGSTGELFF. CDR3 DNA sequence: TGTGCCAGCAGCTCCTCCGGGGGGTCCACCGGGGAGCTGTTTTTT.